The clone carrying this TCR beta chain was seen just once. Looked up from germline, CDR1 is MGHRA and CDR2 is YSYEKL. J gave up 4 bases and V 5 bases, and 9 bases lay outside the gene matches. The CDR3 totals 15 residues. The data were obtained in a study of OX40 agonist ivuxolimab in advanced cancers. Autoimmune disease history or systemic immunosuppression was exclusionary. Researchers took blood at baseline, on cycle 4 day 1, and on cycle 7 day 1. Clones were read by immunoSEQ multiplex PCR, and TCRdb kept only the in-frame ones, dropping some. The table shows 45,000 to 60,000 clones, with approximately 80% occurring only once.

The chain couples TRBV4-1 to TRBJ2-7; TRBD1 aligns across 9 bases. Sequenced material: CD4+ or CD8+ T cells sorted from blood, taken in a trial of the OX40 agonist ivuxolimab. The source is an adult with an advanced solid tumor such as melanoma, head and neck, liver or kidney cancer. The CDR3 spells CASSSPLDRGYEQYF. DNA of the CDR3: TGCGCCAGCAGCTCTCCGTTGGACAGGGGTTACGAGCAGTACTTC.